These T cell receptor beta chains were read from a single sample in a study of human T cells and chemical hapten exposure. TCRdb called the RACE reads again in MiXCR, with one record for every CDR3 protein. The repertoire has approximately 77,000 distinct CDR3 sequences, 7% to 8% of them found once; the top ten carry roughly 1.6%. The source was whole blood, collected in connection with sensitization to the hapten diphenylcyclopropenone (DPC). The receptors shown here come from a woman aged 25 to 39 with alopecia areata. Some clones in this sample may be carry-over from other donors' samples. CDR3s include the opening cysteine and the closing phenylalanine or tryptophan. A D gene is named only where the DNA matches it firmly. Only some rows state a clone size, as once, few, many or a class for expanded clones.

V,J,size,D,CDR3,DNA
TRBV7-9,TRBJ1-1,.,.,CASSLGPGIPYTEAFF,TGTGCCAGCAGCTTAGGTCCAGGGATACCCTACACTGAAGCTTTCTTT
TRBV5-1,TRBJ2-3,many,.,CASRPPSTDTQYF,TGCGCCAGCAGGCCCCCTAGCACAGATACGCAGTATTTT
TRBV11-1,TRBJ2-4,many,.,CASSLEAKNIQYF,TGTGCCAGCAGCTTAGAAGCCAAAAACATTCAGTACTTC
TRBV29-1,TRBJ1-5,few,.,CSVESGGGEPQHF,TGCAGCGTTGAGTCCGGGGGAGGGGAGCCCCAGCATTTT
TRBV7-2,TRBJ2-1,many,TRBD1,CASSSRLRGQGVAYNEQFF,TGTGCCAGCAGCTCCCGGCTACGAGGACAGGGGGTGGCCTACAATGAGCAGTTCTTC
TRBV6-1,TRBJ1-6,.,.,CASNHLAVNSPLHF,TGTGCCAGTAACCATTTGGCAGTTAATTCACCCCTCCACTTT
TRBV5-4,TRBJ1-1,many,.,CASSLGQGLNTEAFF,TGTGCCAGCAGCTTGGGGCAGGGACTAAACACTGAAGCTTTCTTT
TRBV6-5,TRBJ1-1,many,TRBD1,CASSSLTGFGTEAFF,TGTGCCAGCAGTTCCTTGACAGGGTTTGGCACTGAAGCTTTCTTT
TRBV29-1,TRBJ1-1,few,TRBD1,CSVDDRGNTEAFF,TGCAGCGTGGACGACAGGGGGAACACTGAAGCTTTCTTT
TRBV7-8,TRBJ1-1,.,.,CASSLQGIWTEAFF,TGTGCCAGCAGCTTGCAGGGGATATGGACTGAAGCTTTCTTT
TRBV7-2,TRBJ2-1,many,.,CASRGLYNEQFF,TGTGCCAGCCGCGGTTTATACAATGAGCAGTTCTTC
TRBV11-2,TRBJ2-3,few,TRBD1,CASSTTGNRIDTQYF,TGTGCCAGCAGCACGACAGGGAATCGGATAGATACGCAGTATTTT
TRBV30,TRBJ2-7,few,TRBD1,CAWSDITGTGAYEQYF,TGTGCCTGGAGTGATATTACCGGGACAGGGGCCTACGAGCAGTACTTC
TRBV12-3/TRBV12-4,TRBJ2-6,few,TRBD1,CASSADRGASGANVLTF,TGTGCCAGCAGTGCGGACAGGGGAGCCTCTGGGGCCAACGTCCTGACTTTC
TRBV20-1,TRBJ2-5,many,TRBD1,CSAKRTGGYSETQYF,TGCAGTGCTAAGCGGACAGGGGGCTATTCGGAGACCCAGTACTTC
TRBV18,TRBJ2-2,.,.,CTSSPSATGELFF,TGTACCAGCTCACCATCAGCTACCGGGGAGCTGTTTTTT
TRBV6-1,TRBJ2-6,many,.,CASSERLEWAPGANVLTF,TGTGCCAGCAGTGAACGGCTAGAGTGGGCCCCTGGGGCCAACGTCCTGACTTTC
TRBV29-1,TRBJ2-3,.,.,CSVASGWADTQYF,TGCAGCGTTGCTTCCGGGTGGGCAGATACGCAGTATTTT
TRBV18,TRBJ1-4,many,TRBD1,CASSPPGTGVSKLFF,TGTGCCAGCTCACCTCCCGGGACAGGAGTGTCCAAACTGTTTTTT
TRBV12-3/TRBV12-4,TRBJ2-6,.,TRBD1,CAMDRAGANVLTF,TGTGCCATGGACAGGGCAGGCGCCAACGTCCTGACTTTC
TRBV7-3,TRBJ2-6,many,.,CASSEPARGAANVLTF,TGTGCCAGCAGCGAGCCGGCAAGGGGTGCGGCCAACGTCCTGACTTTC
TRBV6-5,TRBJ2-7,many,TRBD1,CASSYSVGGSYEQYF,TGTGCCAGCAGTTACTCGGTAGGGGGCTCGTACGAGCAGTACTTC
TRBV6-1,TRBJ2-3,many,TRBD2,CASSEEAGGPDTQYF,TGTGCCAGCAGTGAAGAAGCGGGGGGGCCAGATACGCAGTATTTT
TRBV10-3,TRBJ1-2,many,.,CAISPGVGTVYGYTF,TGTGCCATCAGCCCAGGGGTAGGGACTGTCTATGGCTACACCTTC
TRBV20-1,TRBJ1-3,few,.,CSAAGPGGSGNTIYF,TGCAGTGCCGCGGGTCCCGGGGGCTCTGGAAACACCATATATTTT
TRBV6-2/TRBV6-3,TRBJ2-5,few,.,CASSYSIGLETQYF,TGTGCCAGCAGTTACTCGATCGGCCTCGAGACCCAGTACTTC
TRBV12-3/TRBV12-4,TRBJ2-7,many,TRBD2,CASSLRGGYEQYF,TGTGCCAGCAGTTTGCGGGGGGGGTACGAGCAGTACTTC
TRBV5-4,TRBJ1-2,.,TRBD1,CASSLATGGRSSYGYTF,TGTGCCAGCAGCTTGGCTACAGGGGGCAGATCGAGCTATGGCTACACCTTC
TRBV12-3/TRBV12-4,TRBJ1-5,.,TRBD1,CASSSARSGDSQPQHF,TGTGCCAGCAGTTCTGCACGGTCGGGGGACAGTCAGCCCCAGCATTTT
TRBV5-1,TRBJ2-3,many,.,CASSLGRIRADTQYF,TGCGCCAGCAGCTTGGGCCGGATTAGGGCAGATACGCAGTATTTT
TRBV10-2,TRBJ1-5,few,.,CASSVSRGNQPQHF,TGCGCCAGCAGTGTTTCCAGGGGCAATCAGCCCCAGCATTTT
TRBV19,TRBJ2-3,few,TRBD1,CASSLQGIGRTDTQYF,TGTGCCAGTTCCCTACAGGGGATCGGGCGCACAGATACGCAGTATTTT
TRBV6-5,TRBJ1-6,.,.,CASSSFRGLDSTLHF,TGTGCCAGCAGTTCCTTCAGGGGCTTGGATTCAACCCTCCACTTT
TRBV7-2,TRBJ1-1,many,.,CASSPGQSGDWTEAFF,TGTGCCAGCAGCCCCGGACAGTCAGGGGATTGGACTGAAGCTTTCTTT
TRBV7-2,TRBJ1-1,many,.,CASSLGGAQNTEAFF,TGTGCCAGCAGCTTAGGGGGGGCGCAGAACACTGAAGCTTTCTTT
TRBV3-1,TRBJ1-4,few,.,CASSPDPALNLGSTNEKLFF,TGTGCCAGCAGCCCCGATCCGGCACTCAACCTTGGGTCAACTAATGAAAAACTGTTTTTT
TRBV27,TRBJ1-5,many,TRBD1,CASSFGDRSNQPQHF,TGTGCCAGCAGTTTCGGGGACAGAAGCAATCAGCCCCAGCATTTT
TRBV6-1,TRBJ1-6,few,TRBD1,CASIRGSSYNSPLHF,TGTGCCAGCATCAGGGGGAGCTCCTATAATTCACCCCTCCACTTT
TRBV6-4,TRBJ2-3,many,TRBD2,CASSDSERGASDTQYF,TGTGCCAGCAGTGACTCTGAGCGGGGGGCCTCAGATACGCAGTATTTT
TRBV6-5,TRBJ1-2,many,.,CASRPGQYYGYTF,TGTGCCAGCAGGCCGGGACAATACTATGGCTACACCTTC
TRBV20-1,TRBJ2-7,many,.,CSAYDRTYEQYF,TGCAGTGCTTACGACAGGACCTACGAGCAGTACTTC
TRBV6-1,TRBJ1-6,.,.,CASSADNGSLHF,TGTGCCAGCAGTGCTGACAATGGGTCCCTCCACTTT
TRBV5-6,TRBJ2-7,.,.,CASSLGVGEQYF,TGTGCCAGCAGCTTGGGTGTCGGCGAGCAGTACTTC
TRBV29-1,TRBJ1-2,few,.,CSVENQNYGYTF,TGCAGCGTTGAAAATCAGAACTATGGCTACACCTTC
TRBV7-9,TRBJ1-6,few,.,CASSSSGAGSSPLHF,TGTGCCAGCAGCTCTTCCGGGGCAGGTTCTTCACCCCTCCACTTT
TRBV5-1,TRBJ1-1,.,.,CASSLAVPLSTEAFF,TGCGCCAGCAGCTTGGCAGTCCCCCTTAGCACTGAAGCTTTCTTT
TRBV29-1,TRBJ2-5,few,.,CSVESLVRQETQYF,TGCAGCGTTGAAAGTTTGGTGAGGCAAGAGACCCAGTACTTC
TRBV7-9,TRBJ1-1,.,.,CASSLGGGRGATEAFF,TGTGCCAGCAGCTTAGGGGGTGGCCGTGGGGCTACTGAAGCTTTCTTT
TRBV10-3,TRBJ1-4,many,.,CAISEGLTRRDEKLFF,TGTGCCATCAGTGAGGGCCTTACCCGAAGGGATGAAAAACTGTTTTTT
TRBV7-6,TRBJ1-1,.,.,CASSLFTGTEAFF,TGTGCCAGCAGCTTATTTACCGGCACTGAAGCTTTCTTT
TRBV12-5,TRBJ1-1,many,.,CASGSGRREAFF,TGTGCTAGTGGTTCCGGGAGGAGGGAAGCTTTCTTT
TRBV29-1,TRBJ2-3,once,TRBD1,CSVETGTGYTDTQYF,TGCAGCGTTGAGACAGGGACAGGGTACACAGATACGCAGTATTTT
TRBV20-1,TRBJ2-3,.,TRBD2,CSAESGLAGGPGLPRGTDTQYF,TGCAGTGCTGAATCAGGGCTAGCGGGGGGGCCCGGTCTCCCAAGAGGCACAGATACGCAGTATTTT
TRBV29-1,TRBJ2-3,.,TRBD1,CSVVQGIDTDTQYF,TGCAGCGTGGTACAGGGGATTGACACAGATACGCAGTATTTT
TRBV2,TRBJ1-5,many,.,CASQPGNSRQPQHF,TGTGCCAGCCAACCGGGGAATTCACGTCAGCCCCAGCATTTT
TRBV7-9,TRBJ2-2,many,TRBD1,CASSNIPGTGDWELFF,TGTGCCAGCAGCAATATCCCCGGGACAGGGGATTGGGAGCTGTTTTTT
TRBV6-4,TRBJ2-3,many,TRBD2,CASSDSGLASTDTQYF,TGTGCCAGCAGTGACTCGGGACTAGCGAGCACAGATACGCAGTATTTT
TRBV11-1,TRBJ1-5,many,TRBD1,CASSLTGGNNQPQHF,TGTGCCAGCAGCTTGACAGGGGGCAACAATCAGCCCCAGCATTTT